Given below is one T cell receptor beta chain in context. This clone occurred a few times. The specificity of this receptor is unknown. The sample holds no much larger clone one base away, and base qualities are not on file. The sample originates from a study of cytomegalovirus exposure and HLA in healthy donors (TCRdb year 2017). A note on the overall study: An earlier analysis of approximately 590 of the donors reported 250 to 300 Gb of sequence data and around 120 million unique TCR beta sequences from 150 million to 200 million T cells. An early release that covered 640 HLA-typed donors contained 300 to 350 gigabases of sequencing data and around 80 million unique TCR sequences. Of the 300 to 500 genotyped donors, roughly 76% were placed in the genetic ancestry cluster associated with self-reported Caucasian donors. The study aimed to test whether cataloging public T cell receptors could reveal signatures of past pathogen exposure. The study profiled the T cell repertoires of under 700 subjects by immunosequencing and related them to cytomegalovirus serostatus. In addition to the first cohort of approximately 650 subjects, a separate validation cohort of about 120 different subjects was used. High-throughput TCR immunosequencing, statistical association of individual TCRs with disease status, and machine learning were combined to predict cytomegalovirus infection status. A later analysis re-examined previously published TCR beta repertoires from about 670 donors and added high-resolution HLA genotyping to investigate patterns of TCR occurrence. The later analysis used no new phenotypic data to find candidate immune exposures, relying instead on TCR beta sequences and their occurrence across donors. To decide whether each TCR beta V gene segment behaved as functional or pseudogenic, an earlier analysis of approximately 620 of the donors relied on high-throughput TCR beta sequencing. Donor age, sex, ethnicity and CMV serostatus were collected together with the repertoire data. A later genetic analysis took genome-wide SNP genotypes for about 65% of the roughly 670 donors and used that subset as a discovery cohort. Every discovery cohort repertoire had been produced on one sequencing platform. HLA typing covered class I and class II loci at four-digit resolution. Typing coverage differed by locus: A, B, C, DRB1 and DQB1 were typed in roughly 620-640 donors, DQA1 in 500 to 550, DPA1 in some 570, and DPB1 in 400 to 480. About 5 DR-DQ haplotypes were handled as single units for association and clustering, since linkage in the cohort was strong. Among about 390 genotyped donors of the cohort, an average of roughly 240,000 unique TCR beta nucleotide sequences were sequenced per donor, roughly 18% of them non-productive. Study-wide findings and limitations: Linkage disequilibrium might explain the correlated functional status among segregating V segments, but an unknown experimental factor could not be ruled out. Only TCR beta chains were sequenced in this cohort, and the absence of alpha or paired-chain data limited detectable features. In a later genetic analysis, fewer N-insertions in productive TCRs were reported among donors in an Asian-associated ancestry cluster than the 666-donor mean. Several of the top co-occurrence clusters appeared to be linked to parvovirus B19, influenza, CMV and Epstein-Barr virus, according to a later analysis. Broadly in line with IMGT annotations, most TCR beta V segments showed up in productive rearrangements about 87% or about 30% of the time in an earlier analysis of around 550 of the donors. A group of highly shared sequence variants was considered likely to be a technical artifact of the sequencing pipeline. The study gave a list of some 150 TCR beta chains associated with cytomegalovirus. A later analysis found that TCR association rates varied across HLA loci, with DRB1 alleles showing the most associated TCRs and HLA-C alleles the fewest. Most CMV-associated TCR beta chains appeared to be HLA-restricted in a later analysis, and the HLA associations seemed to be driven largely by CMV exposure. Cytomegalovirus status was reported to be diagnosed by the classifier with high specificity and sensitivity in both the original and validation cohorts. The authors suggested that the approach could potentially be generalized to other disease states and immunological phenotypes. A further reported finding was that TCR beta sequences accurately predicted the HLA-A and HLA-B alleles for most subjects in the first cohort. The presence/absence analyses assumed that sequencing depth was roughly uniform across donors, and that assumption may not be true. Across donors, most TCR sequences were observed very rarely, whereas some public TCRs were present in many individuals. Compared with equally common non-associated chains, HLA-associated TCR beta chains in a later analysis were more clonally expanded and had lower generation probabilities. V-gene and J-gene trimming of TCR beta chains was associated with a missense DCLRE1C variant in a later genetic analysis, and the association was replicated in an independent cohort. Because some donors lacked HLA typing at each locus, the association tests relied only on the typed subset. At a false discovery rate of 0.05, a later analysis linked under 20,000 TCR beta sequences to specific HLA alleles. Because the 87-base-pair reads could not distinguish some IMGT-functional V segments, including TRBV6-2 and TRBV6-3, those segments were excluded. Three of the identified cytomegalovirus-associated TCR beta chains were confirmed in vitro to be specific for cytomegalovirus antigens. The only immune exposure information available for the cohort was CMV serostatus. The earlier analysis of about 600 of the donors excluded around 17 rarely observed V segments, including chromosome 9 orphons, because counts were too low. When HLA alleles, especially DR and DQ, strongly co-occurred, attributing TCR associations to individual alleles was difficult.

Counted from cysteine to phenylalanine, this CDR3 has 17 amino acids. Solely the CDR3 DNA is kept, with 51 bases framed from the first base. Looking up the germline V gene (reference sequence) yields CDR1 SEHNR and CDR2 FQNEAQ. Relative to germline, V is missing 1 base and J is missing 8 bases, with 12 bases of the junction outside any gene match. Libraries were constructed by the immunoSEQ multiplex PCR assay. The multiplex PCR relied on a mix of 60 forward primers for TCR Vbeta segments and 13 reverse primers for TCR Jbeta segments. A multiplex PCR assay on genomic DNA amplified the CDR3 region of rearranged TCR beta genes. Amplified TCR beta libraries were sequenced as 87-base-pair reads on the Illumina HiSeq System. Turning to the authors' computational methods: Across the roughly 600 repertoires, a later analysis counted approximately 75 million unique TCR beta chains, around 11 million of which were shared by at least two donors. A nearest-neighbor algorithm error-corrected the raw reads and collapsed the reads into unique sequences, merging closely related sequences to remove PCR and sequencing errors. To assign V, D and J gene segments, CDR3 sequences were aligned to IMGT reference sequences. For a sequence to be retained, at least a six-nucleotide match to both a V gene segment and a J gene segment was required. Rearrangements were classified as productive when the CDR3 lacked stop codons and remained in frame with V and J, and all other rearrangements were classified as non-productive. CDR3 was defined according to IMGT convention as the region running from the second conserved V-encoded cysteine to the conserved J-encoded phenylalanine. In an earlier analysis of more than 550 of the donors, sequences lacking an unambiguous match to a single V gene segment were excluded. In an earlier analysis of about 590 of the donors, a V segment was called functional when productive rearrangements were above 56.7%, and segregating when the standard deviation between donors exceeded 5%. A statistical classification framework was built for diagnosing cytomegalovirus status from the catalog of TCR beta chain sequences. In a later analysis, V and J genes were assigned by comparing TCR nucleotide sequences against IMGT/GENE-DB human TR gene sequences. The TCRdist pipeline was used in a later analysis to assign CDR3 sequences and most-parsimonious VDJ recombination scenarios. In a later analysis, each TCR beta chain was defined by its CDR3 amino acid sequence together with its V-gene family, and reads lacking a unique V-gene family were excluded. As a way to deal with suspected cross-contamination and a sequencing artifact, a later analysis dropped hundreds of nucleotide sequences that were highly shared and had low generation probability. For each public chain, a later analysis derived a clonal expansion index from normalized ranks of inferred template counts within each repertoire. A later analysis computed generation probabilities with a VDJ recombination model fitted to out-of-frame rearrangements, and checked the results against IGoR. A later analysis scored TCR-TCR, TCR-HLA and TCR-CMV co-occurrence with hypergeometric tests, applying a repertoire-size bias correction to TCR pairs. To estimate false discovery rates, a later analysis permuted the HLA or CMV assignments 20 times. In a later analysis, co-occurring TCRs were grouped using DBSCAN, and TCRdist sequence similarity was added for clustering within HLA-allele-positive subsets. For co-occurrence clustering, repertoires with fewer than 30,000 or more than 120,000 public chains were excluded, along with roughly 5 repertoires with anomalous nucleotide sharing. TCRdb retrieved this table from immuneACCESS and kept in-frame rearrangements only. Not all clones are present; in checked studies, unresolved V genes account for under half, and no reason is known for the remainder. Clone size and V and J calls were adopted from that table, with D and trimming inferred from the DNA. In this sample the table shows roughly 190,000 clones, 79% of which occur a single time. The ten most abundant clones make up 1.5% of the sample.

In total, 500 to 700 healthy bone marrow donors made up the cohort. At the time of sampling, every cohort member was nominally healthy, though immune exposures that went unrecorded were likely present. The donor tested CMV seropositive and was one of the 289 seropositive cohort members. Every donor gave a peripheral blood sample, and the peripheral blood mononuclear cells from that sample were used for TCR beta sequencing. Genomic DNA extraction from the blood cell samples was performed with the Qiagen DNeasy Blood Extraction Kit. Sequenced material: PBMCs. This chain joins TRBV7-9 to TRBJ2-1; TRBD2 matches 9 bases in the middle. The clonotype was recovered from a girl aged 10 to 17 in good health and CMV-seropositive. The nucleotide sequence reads TGTGCCAGCAGCTTAGTCCGACCTAGCGGGGAGTGGGATGAGCAGTTCTTC. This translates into CASSLVRPSGEWDEQFF.